This TCR beta chain was sequenced during a study of blood T cell repertoires in COVID-19. About the study: Acute-phase and convalescent COVID-19 samples originated in the United States, Italy and Spain. From T cells, B-cell-depleted T cells, or PBMCs came the material, which was cDNA or gDNA.

In the source study's methods: Scientists estimated how many nucleated cells there were by amplifying reference gene primers. Generated by immunoSEQ multiplex PCR, the TCRdb table keeps only in-frame clones and is missing some. D and trimming were read from the DNA, whereas the V and J calls and clone size are those reported in that table. This sample yields over 150,000 clones, of which roughly 80% are seen a single time; 12% belongs to the top ten. While infection was still active, Seattle patients were enrolled and then followed longitudinally. This clonotype was sampled from a woman aged 55-69 years with COVID-19, enrolled during active disease. Sequenced: peripheral blood.

The CDR3 nucleotides read TGCGCCAGCAGCTTGGATGGGGAACGCACAGGGCGGCCTTTCTTT. Amino acids: CASSLDGERTGRPFF. The rearrangement links TRBV5-1 to TRBJ1-1, with D perhaps matching TRBD1 (6 bases). Germline CDR1 is SGHRS and CDR2 is YFSETQ. The CDR3 spans 15 residues. Trimming cost V 0 bases and J 12 bases, with 21 bases left between them. Using reference TRBV5-1 and TRBJ1-1 for the parts outside the CDR3, the full variable domain is KAGVTQTPRYLIKTRGQQVTLSCSPISGHRSVSWYQQTPGQGLQFLFEYFSETQRNKGNFPGRFSGRQFSNSRSEMNVSTLELGDSALYLCASSLDGERTGRPFFGQGTRLTVV.